This T cell receptor (beta chain) is from a study of control samples from healthy donors and cancer patients (dated by TCRdb to 2018 to 2021). Inclusive of the bounding cysteine and phenylalanine, the CDR3 is 19 residues long. Only the CDR3 portion is preserved as DNA: 57 bases, with reading frame beginning at the first base. The germline V gene (reference sequence) supplies CDR1 LGHDT and CDR2 YNNKEL. V trim: 5 bases; J trim: 0 bases; unmatched bases: 12. Library preparation employed the immunoSEQ multiplex PCR assay. Sourced from immuneACCESS, this table was stored by TCRdb with only in-frame sequences that have V and J called. A share of the clones is absent; for the studies checked, an unresolved V gene accounts for under half, and the remainder has no known explanation. The sample table holds 65,000 to 75,000 clones, of which over 75% were seen once. Together, the top ten hold about 4.2% of the sample.

On this clone itself: The specificity of this receptor is unknown. The sample holds no much larger clone one base away, and base qualities are not on file.

This sequence was found in a woman aged 50 to 60 in good health. Sequencing was done on a sample of blood. This chain joins TRBV3-1 (or the pseudogene TRBV3-2) to TRBJ1-6, and 8 junction bases match TRBD1. The DNA is as follows: TGTGCCAGCAGCGCTACAGGGGGGTTATTAAGCTCCTATAATTCACCCCTCCACTTT. Its protein is CASSATGGLLSSYNSPLHF.